The text below deals with one TCR beta chain. Its antigen is still unknown. UMI-tagged 5'RACE template switching yielded the TCR beta cDNA. TCRdb re-analyzed the 5' RACE reads; it lists each CDR3 protein once, without DNA. Its table records approximately 380,000 distinct CDR3 sequences. This sample is part of a study of T cells expressing NK-cell markers. Study overall: Serological testing identified seven of the eight sequenced donors as HCMV-seropositive and one as seronegative.

CDR3 length: 13 amino acids. The germline CDR1 and CDR2 sequences are DFQATT and SNEGSKA (reference sequence). Whole-study findings and limits: The same clonotypes also predominated in the CD3+CD56-NKG2C+ fraction of a few donors. About six donors carried dominant NKG2C+ clonotypes that made up roughly 1.0-7.5% of their CD8+ T cells.

The receptor was derived from a man aged 18 to 69 in good health. The sequenced sample was blood T cells: a sorted CD56 or NKG2C T cell subset, CD4+ or CD8+ T cells, or bulk PBMC T cells (not recorded which). The V and J genes are TRBV20-1 and TRBJ2-5; TCRdb reports TRBD1, a call that lacks DNA to check it against. CDR3 loop: CSAIGQTQETQYF.